The 8 T cell receptor beta chains below were found in one sample sequenced in a study of T cells in Graves' hyperthyroidism and ophthalmopathy. Authors of the study amplified TCR beta CDR3 regions from RNA transcripts. The study used the HTBI primer set for a first-round RT-PCR of the TCR CDR3. TCRdb called the multiplex PCR reads again in MiXCR, with one record for every CDR3 protein. The sample includes more than 350,000 distinct CDR3 sequences, 13% to 15% of them seen just once. The sample was blood. The receptors shown here come from a woman aged 55-75 years with Graves' ophthalmopathy.

CDR3 amino acids: CASSLTGTSGLPFEQFF. CDR3 DNA sequence: TGTGCCAGCAGCTTAACGGGGACTAGCGGGTTGCCTTTTGAGCAGTTCTTC. The rearrangement links TRBV7-3 to TRBJ2-1; 12 positions agree with TRBD2. J gave up 9 bases and V 0 bases, and 9 bases lay outside the gene matches. Germline V gene data show CDR1 as SGHTA and CDR2 as FQGTGA. This CDR3 comprises 17 residues. The full variable domain, in which reference TRBV7-3 and TRBJ2-1 provide the parts outside the CDR3, is GAGVSQTPSNKVTEKGKYVELRCDPISGHTALYWYRQSLGQGPEFLIYFQGTGAADDSGLPNDRFFAVRPEGSVSTLKIQRTERGDSAVYLCASSLTGTSGLPFEQFFGPGTRLTVL.

This clonotype showed up many times. This chain joins TRBV7-2 and TRBJ2-2, with 11 positions matching TRBD2. Germline assignment: CDR1 SGHTA and CDR2 FQGNSA. The CDR3 runs to 17 residues. The V segment lost 5 bases and the J segment 6 bases; nucleotides outside the gene matches: 11. The CDR3 bases are TGTGCCAGCAGCACAAGACCGGGACTAGCGGTTCCCGGGGAGCTGTTTTTT. This codes for CASSTRPGLAVPGELFF.

There are many counts of this clonotype. The V and J genes are TRBV11-3 and TRBJ2-5; D is perhaps TRBD2 (6 bases). The CDR3 spans 16 residues. The germline V gene encodes CDR1 SGHNT and CDR2 YENEEA. V shed 3 bases and J shed 5 bases, with 19 bases lying between them. CDR3 sequence (DNA): TGTGCCAGCAGCTTTGAGGTGGCGGGAAGAGCGGAGACCCAGTACTTC. This codes for CASSFEVAGRAETQYF. The variable domain in full, completed from reference TRBV11-3 and TRBJ2-5, reads EAGVVQSPRYKIIEKKQPVAFWCNPISGHNTLYWYLQNLGQGPELLIRYENEEAVDDSQLPKDRFSAERLKGVDSTLKIQPAELGDSAVYLCASSFEVAGRAETQYFGPGTRLLVL.

The chain employs TRBV12-3 or TRBV12-4 and TRBJ2-1; TRBD2 agrees at 12 bases. This CDR3 has 14 residues. J lost 7 bases, V lost 5 bases, and 3 bases had no gene match. The CDR3 DNA reads as TGTGCCAGCAGTCGGACTAGCGGGATAAATGAGCAGTTCTTC. This sequence encodes CASSRTSGINEQFF.

This clonotype was counted only a few times. The rearrangement uses TRBV20-1 and TRBJ2-2; perhaps TRBD2 as D (5 bases). In germline, CDR1 is DFQATT, CDR2 SNEGSKA (reference sequence). V lost 2 bases, J lost 1 base, and 8 bases lay in between. This CDR3 contains 14 residues. In DNA form, the CDR3 reads TGCAGTGCTAGAAGCGGCGGGAACACCGGGGAGCTGTTTTTT. It codes for CSARSGGNTGELFF.

The chain employs TRBV19 and TRBJ2-1; TRBD1 matches at 12 bases. The CDR3 length is 15 residues. Germline V CDR1 and CDR2: LNHDA, SQIVND (reference sequence). V was clipped by 7 bases and J by 7 bases; unmatched bases: 8. The CDR3 nucleotides are TGTGCCAGTACCGCCGGGACAGGGGGCTGGAATGAGCAGTTCTTC. As protein: CASTAGTGGWNEQFF.

In this sample, this clonotype turned up many times. This chain links TRBV2 with TRBJ2-7; D not certain. CDR1 is SNHLY and CDR2 is FYNNEI in the germline V gene. The V end was cut by 4 bases, the J end by 3 bases, with 10 bases between. The CDR3 length is 13 residues. CDR3 protein: CASSANSRYEQYF. The DNA of the CDR3 is TGTGCCAGCAGTGCCAACTCTCGCTACGAGCAGTACTTC.

This clonotype was counted ten times or more. The rearrangement joins TRBV30 to TRBJ1-5, with TRBD1 identical over 9 bases. V trimming: 5 bases; J trimming: 7 bases; junction bases outside the gene matches: 9. This CDR3 region has 14 residues. Germline CDR1 reads GTSNPN; CDR2 reads SVGIG (reference sequence). The CDR3 here is CAWSGTGTSQPQHF. Here the CDR3 DNA reads TGTGCCTGGTCCGGGACAGGGACGTCACAGCCCCAGCATTTT. The full variable domain, in which reference TRBV30 and TRBJ1-5 provide the parts outside the CDR3, is SQTIHQWPATLVQPVGSPLSLECTVEGTSNPNLYWYRQAAGRGLQLLFYSVGIGQISSEVPQNLSASRPQDRQFILSSKKLLLSDSGFYLCAWSGTGTSQPQHFGDGTRLSIL.